This paragraph covers one T cell receptor (beta chain) sequence. Its antigen remains unidentified. After removal of 5 bases from V and 3 bases from J, the junction contained 9 bases not matched to a gene. CDR3 length equals 16 residues. The germline V gene encodes CDR1 SGHNT and CDR2 YENEEA. The sample comes from a study of cytomegalovirus exposure and HLA in healthy donors. Study-level findings and limits: V segments that were indistinguishable, TRBV6-2 and TRBV6-3 among them, were omitted from analysis. In all likelihood, a cluster of highly shared sequence variants was a sequencing artifact.

The PCR contained 60 Vbeta and 13 Jbeta primers. Per the original methods: The count from a later analysis was some 81 million unique TCR beta chains, about 10 million of them shared. This table comes from immunoSEQ multiplex PCR, and its TCRdb copy is limited to in-frame clones, with some not included. D and trimming come from the DNA, and the V and J calls and clone size come from that table. Of around 200,000 clones listed, over 65% are singletons. The clonotype was recovered from a man between 35 and 55 years old in good health and CMV-seronegative. What was sequenced was PBMCs. The V gene is TRBV11-3, the J gene TRBJ2-3; 9 nucleotides line up with TRBD2. Here the CDR3 DNA reads TGTGCCAGCAGCCCCGGGGTAGCGGGAGTTACAGATACGCAGTATTTT. Protein product: CASSPGVAGVTDTQYF. Full variable domain (missing parts from reference TRBV11-3 and TRBJ2-3): EAGVVQSPRYKIIEKKQPVAFWCNPISGHNTLYWYLQNLGQGPELLIRYENEEAVDDSQLPKDRFSAERLKGVDSTLKIQPAELGDSAVYLCASSPGVAGVTDTQYFGPGTRLTVL.